These 9 T cell receptor beta chains originate from one sample sequenced in a study of regulatory T cells in long-lasting Graves disease. Indicated time point: persistent/refractory GD, antithyroid drugs over 5 years with positive TRAb. RNA from PBMCs was the source of the TCR library. Sequencing libraries for TCR beta were prepared with iRepertoire HTBI primers and Arm-PCR of CDR3 regions. TCRdb passed the multiplex PCR reads through MiXCR, listing each CDR3 protein once. The repertoire consists of 430,000 or so distinct CDR3 sequences, with 21% occurring once and the leading ten covering 14%. The specimen comprised peripheral blood mononuclear cells (PBMCs), sampled when the disease was refractory, from a patient treated with antithyroid drugs. These receptors were taken from a female donor with Graves disease.

This clonotype was seen a few times. The chain links TRBV5-1 to TRBJ2-7, with 7 bases aligning to TRBD2. The CDR3 length is 14 residues. Germline V gives CDR1 SGHRS, CDR2 YFSETQ. After removal of 5 bases from V and 4 bases from J, the junction contained 9 bases not matched to a gene. The CDR3 spells CASSQAGVGYEQYF. As DNA, the CDR3 is TGCGCCAGCAGTCAGGCGGGAGTTGGTTACGAGCAGTACTTC. Based on the CDR3 plus reference TRBV5-1 and TRBJ2-7, the full variable domain is KAGVTQTPRYLIKTRGQQVTLSCSPISGHRSVSWYQQTPGQGLQFLFEYFSETQRNKGNFPGRFSGRQFSNSRSEMNVSTLELGDSALYLCASSQAGVGYEQYFGPGTRLTVT.

As concerns this clonotype: Mismatch with germline at one junction end may stem from a read error. The chain couples TRBV19 to TRBJ2-1; TRBD2 agrees at 7 bases. This CDR3 contains 14 residues. The germline gives CDR1 LNHDA, CDR2 SQIVND (reference sequence). CDR3 in amino acids: CASSSGGPYSEQFF. The DNA for the CDR3 is TGTGCCAGTAGTAGCGGGGGACCCTACAGTGAGCAGTTCTTC.

This clonotype was recorded at least ten times. V usage is TRBV7-6 and J usage is TRBJ2-2; D is undetermined. CDR1 and CDR2 from the germline V gene are SGHVS and FNYEAQ. Trimming left V 1 base short and J 8 bases short, with 11 bases between. This CDR3 is built from 14 residues. The CDR3 bases are TGTGCCAGCAGCTTAGAAGCCCCATCAGGGGAGCTGTTTTTT. Translating gives CASSLEAPSGELFF.

A word on this clonotype: It differs at one base from a far larger clone, so likely a read error. The conserved closing phenylalanine or tryptophan is absent in this CDR3, likely reflecting a read error. This chain joins TRBV6-1 and TRBJ2-7; TRBD1 or TRBD2 may be the D gene (5 bases each). Trimming shortened V by 6 bases and J by 3 bases, and 18 bases separated the two germline ends. Germline loops: CDR1 MNHNS, CDR2 SASEGT. The CDR3 consists of 15 residues. DNA for the CDR3: TGTGCCAGCAGCCCCGGGACCGCCTTAGGCTACGAGCAGTACTCC. This gives the protein CASSPGTALGYEQYS.

This clonotype has ten or more counts. This chain links TRBV12-3 or TRBV12-4 with TRBJ2-2; tentatively, D is TRBD1 or TRBD2 (5 bases each). The CDR3 is 15 residues long. The ends were cut back, 5 bases at V and 2 bases at J, with 12 bases in the middle. CDR3 residues: CASSLGRLNTGELFF. CDR3 bases: TGTGCCAGCAGTCTGGGACGGTTAAACACCGGGGAGCTGTTTTTT.

This clonotype was detected many times. The chain couples TRBV15 to TRBJ1-5; D is uncertain. Germline V gene lookup returns CDR1 LNHNV and CDR2 YYDKDF (reference sequence). CDR3 length: 17 amino acids. The V gene lost 0 bases and the J gene lost 3 bases, with 15 bases spanning the gap. The CDR3 is CATSRDRWSGINQPQHF. CDR3 DNA: TGTGCCACCAGCAGAGACAGGTGGTCCGGGATCAATCAGCCCCAGCATTTT.

There are a few counts of this clonotype. This sequence joins TRBV18 and TRBJ1-1, with D unresolved. There are 13 residues in the CDR3. The V end lost 1 base, the J end lost 4 bases, and 7 bases lay between the germline ends. CDR1 and CDR2 from the germline V gene are KGHSH and LQKENI. This CDR3 is CASSPQEVTEAFF. CDR3 in DNA: TGTGCCAGCTCACCACAGGAGGTCACTGAAGCTTTCTTT.

This clonotype was detected a few times. This chain links TRBV30 with TRBJ1-5; D might be TRBD1 (5 bases). With 3 bases removed from V and 5 bases from J, the gap between germline ends came to 11 bases. CDR1 is GTSNPN, CDR2 SVGIG, per germline (reference sequence). This CDR3 has 13 residues. CDR3 DNA sequence: TGTGCCTGGAGCCCGGCAGGGCATCAGCCCCAGCATTTT. It is translated as CAWSPAGHQPQHF.

In this sample, this clonotype turned up a few times. V is TRBV6-1 and J is TRBJ1-6; D is perhaps TRBD1 (5 bases). Trimming removed 6 bases from V and 5 bases from J, with 14 bases in between. The CDR3 extends over 15 amino acids. Looked up from germline, CDR1 is MNHNS and CDR2 is SASEGT. The CDR3 here is CASSHGTANNSPLHF. CDR3 coding DNA: TGTGCCAGCAGCCACGGGACGGCTAATAATTCACCCCTCCACTTT.